The 9 T cell receptor beta chains given below trace back to one sample, sequenced in a study of blood T cells in healthy people across ages. Primers used in a second PCR of roughly 7 to 12 cycles were a sample-barcoded 5' primer and a J-beta primer mix. TCRdb fed the 5' RACE reads into MiXCR, producing one record per CDR3 protein. The data contain about 840,000 distinct CDR3 sequences, 29% of them singletons. This same sample was also taken into another study, of T cells of mothers and their children.

The sequencing sample was made of blood. The receptors come from a woman aged 40 to 50 in good health.

With respect to this clonotype: The junction shows a germline mismatch at one end, possibly a read error. The chain is built from TRBV27 and TRBJ2-1; 12 bases map to TRBD2. The CDR3 is 16 residues long. Germline V lookup: CDR1 MNHEY, CDR2 SMNVEV (reference sequence). The CDR3 region has the DNA TGTGCCAGCAGTCCGCGGCTAGCGGGGGGGCGCAATGAGCAGGTCTTC. It specifies CASSPRLAGGRNEQVF.

The V call is TRBV20-1, the J call TRBJ1-5; D is uncertain. This CDR3 has 11 amino acids. V lost 3 bases and J 6 bases, leaving 6 bases between the germline ends. In germline, CDR1 is DFQATT, CDR2 SNEGSKA (reference sequence). The chain's CDR3 is CSAREGQPQHF. The CDR3 DNA follows: TGCAGTGCTAGGGAGGGTCAGCCCCAGCATTTT.

This clonotype was detected ten times or more. One end of the junction does not line up with germline, which may come from a read error. V is TRBV4-1 and J is TRBJ1-4; D is uncertain. The CDR3 covers 15 residues. CDR1 is MGHRA, CDR2 YSYEKL, per germline. The chain's CDR3 is CASSQDLATNEKLFF. CDR3 nucleotides: TGCGCCAGCAGCCAAGATTTGGCAACAAATGAAAAACTGTTTTTT.

The chain links TRBV11-2 to TRBJ1-5; 8 bases are shared with TRBD1. The CDR3 runs 15 residues. The trim removed 11 bases at V and 0 bases at J, leaving 9 bases unmatched. The germline V gene has CDR1 SGHAT and CDR2 FQNNGV. The CDR3 bases are TGTGCCGAGGGACAGGTGTCTTATAGCAATCAGCCCCAGCATTTT. Amino acid sequence: CAEGQVSYSNQPQHF. Combining the CDR3 with reference TRBV11-2 and TRBJ1-5 gives the whole variable domain EAGVAQSPRYKIIEKRQSVAFWCNPISGHATLYWYQQILGQGPKLLIQFQNNGVVDDSQLPKDRFSAERLKGVDSTLKIQPAKLEDSAVYLCAEGQVSYSNQPQHFGDGTRLSIL.

In its sample, this clonotype was seen a few times. The chain recombines TRBV7-2 with TRBJ2-1, with D tentatively TRBD1 (6 bases). The length of the CDR3 is 15 residues. Trimming removed 6 bases at V and 6 bases at J, with 18 bases between. Germline assignment: CDR1 SGHTA and CDR2 FQGNSA. CDR3 residues: CASSGYLGAGNEQFF. Written as DNA, the CDR3 is TGTGCCAGCAGTGGTTACTTGGGGGCGGGCAATGAGCAGTTCTTC.

This clonotype was observed many times. V and J are TRBV15 and TRBJ2-5; TRBD1 agrees at 7 bases. CDR1 and CDR2 from the germline V gene are LNHNV and YYDKDF (reference sequence). The J segment lost 3 bases and the V segment lost 3 bases, leaving 4 bases of the junction unmatched. The length of the CDR3 is 14 residues. CDR3 bases: TGTGCCACCAGCAGTTACGGGACAGAAGAGACCCAGTACTTC. This encodes CATSSYGTEETQYF.

This sequence joins TRBV20-1 and TRBJ1-1; no clear D gene. CDR3 length: 15 residues. Germline CDR1 DFQATT, CDR2 SNEGSKA (reference sequence). V lost 0 bases, J lost 3 bases, and 14 bases lay in between. CDR3 sequence: CSARDLDLRYTEAFF. CDR3 sequence (DNA): TGCAGTGCTAGAGATTTGGATCTACGGTACACTGAAGCTTTCTTT.

This clonotype showed up just once. The chain employs TRBV7-9 and TRBJ2-6; the D is unclear. Deletions cut 8 bases from V and 15 bases from J, with 11 bases between. Germline V gives CDR1 SEHNR, CDR2 FQNEAQ (reference sequence). The CDR3 runs 10 residues. The CDR3 is CASGIQRLTF. CDR3 in DNA: TGTGCCAGCGGCATACAGCGCCTGACTTTC.

The table lists this clonotype with many counts. This chain connects TRBV28 to TRBJ2-7, with D possibly being TRBD2 (6 bases). This CDR3 comprises 13 residues. V was shortened by 3 bases and J by 4 bases, with 10 bases between the two germline ends. Looked up from germline, CDR1 is MDHEN and CDR2 is SYDVKM. This chain's CDR3 is CASSLKGRYEQYF. CDR3 bases: TGTGCCAGCAGTTTGAAGGGGAGGTACGAGCAGTACTTC.